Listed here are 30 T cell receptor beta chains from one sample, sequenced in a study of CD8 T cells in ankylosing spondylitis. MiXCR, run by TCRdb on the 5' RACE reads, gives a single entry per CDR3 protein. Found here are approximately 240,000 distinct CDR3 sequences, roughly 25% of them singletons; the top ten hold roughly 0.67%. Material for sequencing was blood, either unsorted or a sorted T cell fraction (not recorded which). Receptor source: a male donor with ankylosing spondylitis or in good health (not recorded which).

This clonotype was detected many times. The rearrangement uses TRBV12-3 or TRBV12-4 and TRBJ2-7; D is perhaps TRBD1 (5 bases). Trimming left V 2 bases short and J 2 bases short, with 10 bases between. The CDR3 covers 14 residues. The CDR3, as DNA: TGTGCCAGCAGTTTACGAGGCAGGGCCTACGAGCAGTACTTC. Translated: CASSLRGRAYEQYF.

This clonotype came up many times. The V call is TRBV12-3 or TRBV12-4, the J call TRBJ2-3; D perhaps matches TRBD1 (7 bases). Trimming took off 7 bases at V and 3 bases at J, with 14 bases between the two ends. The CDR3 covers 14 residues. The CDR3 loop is CASKVTGRTDTQYF. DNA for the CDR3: TGTGCCAGCAAAGTGACAGGGAGGACAGATACGCAGTATTTT.

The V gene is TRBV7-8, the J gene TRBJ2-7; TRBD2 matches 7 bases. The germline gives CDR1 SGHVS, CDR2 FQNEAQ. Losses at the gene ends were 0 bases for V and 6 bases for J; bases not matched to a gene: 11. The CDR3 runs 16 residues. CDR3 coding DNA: TGTGCCAGCAGCTTAGCGTTTGCGTTTGCGGGGGTCGAGCAGTACTTC. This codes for CASSLAFAFAGVEQYF.

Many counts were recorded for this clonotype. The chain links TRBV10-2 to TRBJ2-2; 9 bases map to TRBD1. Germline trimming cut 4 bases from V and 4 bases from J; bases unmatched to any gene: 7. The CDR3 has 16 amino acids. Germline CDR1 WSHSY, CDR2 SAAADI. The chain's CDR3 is CASSGKGTGRTGELFF. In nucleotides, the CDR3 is TGCGCCAGCAGTGGAAAAGGGACAGGGCGCACCGGGGAGCTGTTTTTT.

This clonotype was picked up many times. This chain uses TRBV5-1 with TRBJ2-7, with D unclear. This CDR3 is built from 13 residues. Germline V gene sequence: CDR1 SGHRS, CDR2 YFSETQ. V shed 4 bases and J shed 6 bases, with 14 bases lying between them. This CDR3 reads CASSNTMVSEQYF. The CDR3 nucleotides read TGCGCCAGCAGCAACACCATGGTGAGCGAGCAGTACTTC.

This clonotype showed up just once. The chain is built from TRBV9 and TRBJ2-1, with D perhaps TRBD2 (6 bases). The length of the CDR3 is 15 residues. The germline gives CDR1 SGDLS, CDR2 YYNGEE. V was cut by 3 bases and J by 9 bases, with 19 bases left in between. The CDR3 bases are TGTGCCAGCAGCGGGGCCTCCCGGGCGGAGGGTGAGCAGTTCTTC. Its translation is CASSGASRAEGEQFF.

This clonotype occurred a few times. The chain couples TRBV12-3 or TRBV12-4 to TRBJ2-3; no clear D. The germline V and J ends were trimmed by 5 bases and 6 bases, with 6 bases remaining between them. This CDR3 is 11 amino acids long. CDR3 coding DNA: TGTGCCAGCAGTGAGTCGGATACGCAGTATTTT. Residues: CASSESDTQYF.

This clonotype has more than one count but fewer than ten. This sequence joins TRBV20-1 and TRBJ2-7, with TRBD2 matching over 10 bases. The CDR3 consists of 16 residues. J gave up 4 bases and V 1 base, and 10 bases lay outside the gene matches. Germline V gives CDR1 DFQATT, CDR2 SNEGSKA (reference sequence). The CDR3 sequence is CSARGRASGGSYEQYF. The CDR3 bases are TGCAGTGCTAGAGGTCGGGCTAGCGGGGGATCGTACGAGCAGTACTTC.

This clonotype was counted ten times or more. In DNA, the CDR3 is TGTGCCAGCAGCCAAGTACAGGGCTCAGGGGGAAACACCATATATTTT. Translated: CASSQVQGSGGNTIYF. This chain connects TRBV4-2 to TRBJ1-3, with a weak D call TRBD1 (6 bases). Trimming stripped 1 base from V and 4 bases from J, with 14 bases between. The CDR3 length is 16 residues. From germline, CDR1 is LGHNA and CDR2 YNFKEQ.

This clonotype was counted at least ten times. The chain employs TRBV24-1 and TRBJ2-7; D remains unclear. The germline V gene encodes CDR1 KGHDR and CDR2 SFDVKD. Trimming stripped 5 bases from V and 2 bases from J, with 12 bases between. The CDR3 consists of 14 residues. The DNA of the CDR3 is TGTGCCACCAGTGGACCAGTGCCTCCCTACGAGCAGTACTTC. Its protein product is CATSGPVPPYEQYF.

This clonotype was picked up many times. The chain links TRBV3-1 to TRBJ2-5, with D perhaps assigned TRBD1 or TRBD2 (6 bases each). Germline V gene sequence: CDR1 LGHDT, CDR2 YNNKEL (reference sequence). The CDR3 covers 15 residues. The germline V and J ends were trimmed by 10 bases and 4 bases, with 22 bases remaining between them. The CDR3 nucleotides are TGTGCCACGGGCTCCGGAAGGGGGGTTAGAGAGACCCAGTACTTC. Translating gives CATGSGRGVRETQYF.

The CDR3 loop reads CASSVQGGTGELFF. In nucleotides, the CDR3 is TGTGCCAGCAGCGTTCAGGGAGGGACCGGGGAGCTGTTTTTT. The chain is built from TRBV9 and TRBJ2-2; 7 bases map to TRBD2. CDR1 is SGDLS and CDR2 is YYNGEE in the germline V gene. The CDR3 runs to 14 residues. V gave up 2 bases and J gave up 5 bases; unmatched junction bases: 3.

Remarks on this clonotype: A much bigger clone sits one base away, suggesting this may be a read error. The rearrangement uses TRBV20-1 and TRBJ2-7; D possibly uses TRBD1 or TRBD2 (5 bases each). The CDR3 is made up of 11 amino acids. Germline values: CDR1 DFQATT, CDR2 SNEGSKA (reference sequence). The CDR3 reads CSAPWGYERYF. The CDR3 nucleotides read TGCAGTGCCCCTTGGGGGTACGAGCGGTACTTC.

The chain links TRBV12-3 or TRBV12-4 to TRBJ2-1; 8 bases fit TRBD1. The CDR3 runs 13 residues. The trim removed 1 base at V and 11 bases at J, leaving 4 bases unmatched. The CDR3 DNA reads TGTGCCAGCAGTTTAGACAGGGGGAGAAAGCAGTTCTTC. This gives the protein CASSLDRGRKQFF.

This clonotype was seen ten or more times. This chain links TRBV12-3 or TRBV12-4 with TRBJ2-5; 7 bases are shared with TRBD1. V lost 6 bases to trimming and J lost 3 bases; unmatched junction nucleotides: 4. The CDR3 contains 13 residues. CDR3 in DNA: TGTGCCAGCAGCGCAACAGGGGAAGAGACCCAGTACTTC. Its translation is CASSATGEETQYF.

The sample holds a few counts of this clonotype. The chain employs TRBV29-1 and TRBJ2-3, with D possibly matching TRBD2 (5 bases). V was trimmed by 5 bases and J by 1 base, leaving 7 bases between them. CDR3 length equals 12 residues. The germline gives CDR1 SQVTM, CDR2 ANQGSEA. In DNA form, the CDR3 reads TGCAGCGTTTCCGGGGGCACAGATACGCAGTATTTT. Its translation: CSVSGGTDTQYF.

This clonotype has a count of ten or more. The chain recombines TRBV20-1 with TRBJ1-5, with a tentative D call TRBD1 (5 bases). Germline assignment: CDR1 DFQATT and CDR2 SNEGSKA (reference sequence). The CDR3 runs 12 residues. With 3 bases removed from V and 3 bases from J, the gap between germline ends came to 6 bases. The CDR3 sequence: CSARGHNQPQHF. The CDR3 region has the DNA TGCAGTGCTAGGGGGCACAATCAGCCCCAGCATTTT.

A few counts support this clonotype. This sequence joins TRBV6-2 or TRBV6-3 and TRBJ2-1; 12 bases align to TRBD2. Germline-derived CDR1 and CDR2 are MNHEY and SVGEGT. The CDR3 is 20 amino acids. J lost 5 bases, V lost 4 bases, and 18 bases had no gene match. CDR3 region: CASSSHTPSGGAHSHNEQFF. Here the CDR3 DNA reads TGTGCCAGCAGTTCCCACACCCCTAGCGGGGGGGCCCATTCTCACAATGAGCAGTTCTTC.

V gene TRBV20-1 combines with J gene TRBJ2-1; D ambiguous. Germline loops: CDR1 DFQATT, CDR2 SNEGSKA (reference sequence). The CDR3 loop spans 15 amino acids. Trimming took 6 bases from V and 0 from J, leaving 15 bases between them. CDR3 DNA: TGCAGTGCGGCGCCCGATCTGAGCTCCTACAATGAGCAGTTCTTC. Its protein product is CSAAPDLSSYNEQFF.

The CDR3 nucleotides are TGTGCCAGCAGCCAATGGGGAGCGGGGGCCAAGGGCAATGAGCAGTTCTTC. Translation gives CASSQWGAGAKGNEQFF. J is TRBJ2-1 and V is TRBV3-1; 8 bases are a match to TRBD2. CDR1 and CDR2 (germline): LGHDT, YNNKEL (reference sequence). The V and J ends lost 2 bases and 6 bases, in that order; junction bases with no gene match: 12. The CDR3 is 17 residues long.

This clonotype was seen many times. The CDR3 DNA reads as TGCAGTGCTGGACTAGCGGGGGGGCAATACGAGCAGTACTTC. Its protein product is CSAGLAGGQYEQYF. J is TRBJ2-7 and V is TRBV20-1, with 15 bases fitting TRBD2. The CDR3 spans 14 residues. Germline loops: CDR1 DFQATT, CDR2 SNEGSKA (reference sequence). Unmatched junction bases numbered 3, after V lost 5 bases and J lost 4 bases.

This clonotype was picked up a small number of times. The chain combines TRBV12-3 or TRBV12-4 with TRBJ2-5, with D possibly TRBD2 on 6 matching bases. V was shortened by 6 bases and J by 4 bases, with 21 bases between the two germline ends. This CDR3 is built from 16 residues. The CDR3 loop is CASSPRGFEAGETQYF. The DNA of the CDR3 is TGTGCCAGCAGCCCCCGGGGGTTCGAGGCCGGAGAGACCCAGTACTTC.

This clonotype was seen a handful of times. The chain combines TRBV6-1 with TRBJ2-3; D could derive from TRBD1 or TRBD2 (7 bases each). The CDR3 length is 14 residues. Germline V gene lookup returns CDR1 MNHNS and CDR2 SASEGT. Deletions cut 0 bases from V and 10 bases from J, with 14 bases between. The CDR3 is CASSEARGTAAQYF. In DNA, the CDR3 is TGTGCCAGCAGTGAAGCGCGGGGGACAGCCGCGCAGTATTTT.

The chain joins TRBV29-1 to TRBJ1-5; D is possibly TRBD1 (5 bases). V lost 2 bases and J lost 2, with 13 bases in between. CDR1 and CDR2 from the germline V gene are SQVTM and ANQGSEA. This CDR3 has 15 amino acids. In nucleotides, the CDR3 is TGCAGCGTTGAAAGATCGGCAGGGTGCAATCAGCCCCAGCATTTT. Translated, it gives CSVERSAGCNQPQHF.

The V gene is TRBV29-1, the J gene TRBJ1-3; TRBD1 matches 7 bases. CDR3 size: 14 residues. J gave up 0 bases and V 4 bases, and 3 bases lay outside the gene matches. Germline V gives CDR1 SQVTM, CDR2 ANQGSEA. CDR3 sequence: CSVVPGGSGNTIYF. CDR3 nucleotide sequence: TGCAGCGTTGTTCCAGGGGGCTCTGGAAACACCATATATTTT.

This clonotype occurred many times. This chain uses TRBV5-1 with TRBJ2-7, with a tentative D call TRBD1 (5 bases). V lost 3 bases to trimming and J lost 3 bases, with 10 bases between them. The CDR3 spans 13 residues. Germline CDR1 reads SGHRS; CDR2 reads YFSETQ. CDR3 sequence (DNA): TGCGCCAGCAGCTGGGGCCTCATCTACGAGCAGTACTTC. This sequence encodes CASSWGLIYEQYF. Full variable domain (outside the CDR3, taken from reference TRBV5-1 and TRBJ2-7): KAGVTQTPRYLIKTRGQQVTLSCSPISGHRSVSWYQQTPGQGLQFLFEYFSETQRNKGNFPGRFSGRQFSNSRSEMNVSTLELGDSALYLCASSWGLIYEQYFGPGTRLTVT.

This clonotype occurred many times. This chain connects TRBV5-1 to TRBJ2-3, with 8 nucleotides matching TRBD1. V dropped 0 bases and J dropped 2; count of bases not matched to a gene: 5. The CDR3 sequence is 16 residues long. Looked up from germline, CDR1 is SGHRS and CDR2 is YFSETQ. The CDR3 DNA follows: TGCGCCAGCAGCTTGGGGACAGGGAAGACCACAGATACGCAGTATTTT. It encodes CASSLGTGKTTDTQYF.

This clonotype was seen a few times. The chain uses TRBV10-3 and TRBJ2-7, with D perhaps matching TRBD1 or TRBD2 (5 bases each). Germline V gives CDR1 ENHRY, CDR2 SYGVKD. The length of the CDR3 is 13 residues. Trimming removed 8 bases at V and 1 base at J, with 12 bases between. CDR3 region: CAIRRDGSYEQYF. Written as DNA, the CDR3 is TGTGCCATCCGCCGGGACGGATCCTACGAGCAGTACTTC.

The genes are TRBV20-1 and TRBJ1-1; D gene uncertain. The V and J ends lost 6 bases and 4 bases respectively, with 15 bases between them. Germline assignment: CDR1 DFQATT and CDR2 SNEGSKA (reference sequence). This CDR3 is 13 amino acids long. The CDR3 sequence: CSAEVGPTTEAFF. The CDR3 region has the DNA TGCAGTGCCGAGGTAGGCCCGACCACTGAAGCTTTCTTT.

In nucleotides, the CDR3 is TGTGCCAGCAGTTCACAGGGGGCCGGTGAGCAGTTCTTC. Translated: CASSSQGAGEQFF. The genes are TRBV25-1 and TRBJ2-1, with 9 nucleotides matching TRBD1. Germline CDR1 is MGHDK and CDR2 is SYGVNS. The CDR3 covers 13 residues. Germline trimming cut 5 bases from V and 9 bases from J; bases unmatched to any gene: 5.